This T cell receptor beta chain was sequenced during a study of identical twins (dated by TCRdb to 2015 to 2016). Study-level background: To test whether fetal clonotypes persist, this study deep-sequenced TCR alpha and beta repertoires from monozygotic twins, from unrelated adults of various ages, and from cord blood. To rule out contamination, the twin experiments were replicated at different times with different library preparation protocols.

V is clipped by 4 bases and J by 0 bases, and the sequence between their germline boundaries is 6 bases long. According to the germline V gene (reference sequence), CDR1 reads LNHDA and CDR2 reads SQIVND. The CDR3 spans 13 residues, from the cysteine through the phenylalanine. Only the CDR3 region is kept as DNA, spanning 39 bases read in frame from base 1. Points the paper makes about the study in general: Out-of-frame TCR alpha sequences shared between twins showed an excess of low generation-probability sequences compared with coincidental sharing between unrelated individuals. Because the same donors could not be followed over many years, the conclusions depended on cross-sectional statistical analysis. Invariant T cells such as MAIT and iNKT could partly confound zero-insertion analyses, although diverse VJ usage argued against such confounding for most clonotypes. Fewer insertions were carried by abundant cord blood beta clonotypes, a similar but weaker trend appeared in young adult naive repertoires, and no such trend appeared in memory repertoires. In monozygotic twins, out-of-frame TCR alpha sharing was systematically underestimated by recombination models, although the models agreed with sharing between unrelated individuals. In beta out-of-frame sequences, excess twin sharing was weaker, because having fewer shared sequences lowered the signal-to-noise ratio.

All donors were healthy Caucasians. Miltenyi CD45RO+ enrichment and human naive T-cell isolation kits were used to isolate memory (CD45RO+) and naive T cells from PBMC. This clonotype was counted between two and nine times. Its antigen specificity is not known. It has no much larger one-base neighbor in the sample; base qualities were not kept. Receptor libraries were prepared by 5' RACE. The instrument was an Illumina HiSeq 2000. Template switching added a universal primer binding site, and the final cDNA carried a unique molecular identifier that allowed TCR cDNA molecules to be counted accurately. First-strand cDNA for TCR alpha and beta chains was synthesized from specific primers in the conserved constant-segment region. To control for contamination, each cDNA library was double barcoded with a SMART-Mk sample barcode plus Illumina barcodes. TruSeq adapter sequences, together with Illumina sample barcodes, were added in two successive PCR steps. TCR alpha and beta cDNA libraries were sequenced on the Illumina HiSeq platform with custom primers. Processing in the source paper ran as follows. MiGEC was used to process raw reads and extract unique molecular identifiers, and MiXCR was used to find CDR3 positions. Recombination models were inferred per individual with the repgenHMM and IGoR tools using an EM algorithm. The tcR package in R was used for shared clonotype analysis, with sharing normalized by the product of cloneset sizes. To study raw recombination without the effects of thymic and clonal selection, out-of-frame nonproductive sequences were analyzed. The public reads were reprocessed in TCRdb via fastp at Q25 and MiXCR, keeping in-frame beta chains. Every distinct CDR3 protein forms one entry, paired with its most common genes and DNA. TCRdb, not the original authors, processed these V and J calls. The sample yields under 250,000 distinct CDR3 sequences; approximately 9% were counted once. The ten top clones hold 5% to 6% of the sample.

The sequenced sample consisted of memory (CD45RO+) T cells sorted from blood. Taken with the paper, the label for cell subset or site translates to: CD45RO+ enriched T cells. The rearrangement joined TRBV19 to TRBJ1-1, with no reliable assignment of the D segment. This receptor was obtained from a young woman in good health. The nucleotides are TGTGCCAGTAGTAACCACATGAACACTGAAGCTTTCTTT. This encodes CASSNHMNTEAFF.